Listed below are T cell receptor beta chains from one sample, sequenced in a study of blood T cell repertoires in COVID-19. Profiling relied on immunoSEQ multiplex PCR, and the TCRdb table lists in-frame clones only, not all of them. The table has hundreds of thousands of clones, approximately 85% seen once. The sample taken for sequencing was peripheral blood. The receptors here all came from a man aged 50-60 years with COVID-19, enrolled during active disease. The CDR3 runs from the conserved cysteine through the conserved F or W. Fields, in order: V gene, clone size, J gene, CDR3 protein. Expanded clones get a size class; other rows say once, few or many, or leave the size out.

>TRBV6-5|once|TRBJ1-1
CASSYRGYTEAFF
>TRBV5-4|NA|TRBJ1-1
CASSLVGNDRGSFF
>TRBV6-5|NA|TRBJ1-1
CASSYSMGRNTEAFF
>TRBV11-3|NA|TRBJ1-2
CASSHREGGGGGYTF
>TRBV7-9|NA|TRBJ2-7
CASSWTSGTFDEQYF
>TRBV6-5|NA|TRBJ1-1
CASSTGLGTEAFF
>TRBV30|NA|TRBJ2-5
CAWERRGWKTQYF
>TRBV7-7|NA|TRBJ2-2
CASSPSGGQNTGELFF
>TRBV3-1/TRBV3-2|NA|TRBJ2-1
CASSQGGQGPQGEQFF
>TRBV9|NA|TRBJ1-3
CASSVEMYLSGNTIYF
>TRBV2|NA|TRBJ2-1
CASGGSSYNEQFF
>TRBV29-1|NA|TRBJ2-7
CSVATGTYEQYF
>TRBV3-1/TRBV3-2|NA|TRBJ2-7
CASSQGTRLRPYEQYF
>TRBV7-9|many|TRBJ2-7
CASSELTGQYEQYF
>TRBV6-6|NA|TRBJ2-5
CASSSSMTGNQETQYF
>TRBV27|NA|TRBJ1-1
CASTPTGQGMNTEAFF
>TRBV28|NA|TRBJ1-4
CASSFPGQGPLSEKLFF
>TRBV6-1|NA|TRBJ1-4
CASSVSWGGKEEKLFF
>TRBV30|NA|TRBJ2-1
CAWSVYGGIFYEQFF
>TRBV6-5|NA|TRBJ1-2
CASSYTREYYGYTF
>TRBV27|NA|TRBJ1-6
CASSQGYNSPLHF
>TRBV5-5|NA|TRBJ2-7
CASSLGVGGARSEQYF
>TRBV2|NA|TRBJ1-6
CASILDRRPLGDSPLHF
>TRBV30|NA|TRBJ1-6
CAWTDRNNSPLHF
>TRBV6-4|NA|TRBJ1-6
CASSQGANSPLHF
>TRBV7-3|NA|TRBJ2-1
CASSLNPSGSSYNEQFF
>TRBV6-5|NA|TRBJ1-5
CASRRGGVNQPQHF
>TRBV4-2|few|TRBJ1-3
CASSQPTGIDSGNTIYF
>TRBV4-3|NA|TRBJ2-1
CASSQEQGLEQFF
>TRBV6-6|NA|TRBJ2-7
CASSIGQLYEQYF
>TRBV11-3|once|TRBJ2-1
CASSYGGGPYNEQFF
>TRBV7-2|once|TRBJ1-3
CASSTVTGVLNTIYF
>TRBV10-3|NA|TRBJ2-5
CAISQTGNLVETQYF
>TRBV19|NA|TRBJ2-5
CASSIQGSFQETQYF
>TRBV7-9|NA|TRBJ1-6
CASRLSPGQGYSPLHF
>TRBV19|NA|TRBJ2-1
CASSIYSGGANEQFF
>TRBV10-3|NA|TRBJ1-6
CAISPIGGQAVTPLHF
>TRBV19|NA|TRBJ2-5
CASSLTGAAPETQYF
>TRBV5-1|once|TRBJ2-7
CASSRTGFDEQYF
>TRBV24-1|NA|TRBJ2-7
CATSEGTGVEQYF
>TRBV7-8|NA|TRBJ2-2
CASSQTGGSLAGELFF
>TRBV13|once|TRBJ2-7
CASSFYATYEQYF
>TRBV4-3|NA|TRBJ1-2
CASSQARERAYGYTF
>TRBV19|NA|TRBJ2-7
CASTATASSYEQYF
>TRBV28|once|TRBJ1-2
CASRRAYGYTF
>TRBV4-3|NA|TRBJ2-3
CASSQDRTSGGYTDTQYF
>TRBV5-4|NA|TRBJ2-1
CASSSPTGEGREQFF
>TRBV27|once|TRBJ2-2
CASSFRGLNTGELFF
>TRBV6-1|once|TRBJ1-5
CASSETVTKASNQPQHF
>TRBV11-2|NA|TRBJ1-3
CASSPRGLDSLSGNTIYF
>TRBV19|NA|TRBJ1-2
CASTGQGFGYTF
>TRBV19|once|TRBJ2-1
CASSTRGGYNEQFF
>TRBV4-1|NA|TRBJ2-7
CASSQFHLDEQYF
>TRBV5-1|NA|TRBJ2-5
CASSRGQGVQETQYF
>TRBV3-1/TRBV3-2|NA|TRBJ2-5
CASSSRRETQYF
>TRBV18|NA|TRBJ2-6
CASSRDRAGANVLTF
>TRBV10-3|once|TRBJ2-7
CAISPTGTGPYEQYF
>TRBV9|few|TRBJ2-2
CASSVDIVNTGELFF
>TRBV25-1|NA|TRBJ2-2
CASSDTGIGELFF